This paragraph covers one TCR beta chain sequence. The antigen is undetermined. These data come from a study of T cell responses to AZD1222 COVID-19 vaccine. Overall study results and limits: Donors, mostly white British, included more females; clonal diversity was possibly underestimated. Spike-wide vaccine-associated CD4 TCRs dominated at 160-218 and 743-854.

It was second doses at about 4 or about 12 weeks that were pooled. The CDR3 runs 16 residues. V was clipped by 5 bases and J by 8 bases; unmatched bases: 12. The germline V gene has CDR1 KGHSH and CDR2 LQKENI. The repertoire was sequenced with immunoSEQ multiplex PCR; TCRdb's copy has only in-frame clones and lacks some. This table has 90,000 to 120,000 clones, around 90% appearing once. Source: peripheral blood, taken 28 days after the second AZD1222 dose. The chain employs TRBV18 and TRBJ1-2; TRBD1 agrees at 12 bases. This clonotype was obtained from an adult who received the AZD1222 COVID-19 vaccine. The CDR3 sequence is CASSSSSGQGAKGYTF. CDR3 coding DNA: TGTGCCAGCTCATCCTCCTCGGGACAGGGGGCGAAAGGCTACACCTTC.